A single sample gave rise to the 10 T cell receptor beta chains below, sequenced in a study of post-analysis software for immune sequencing data. Study conclusions and caveats: Controls had lower frequencies than patients of about 5 TRBV segments, which included TRBV5-6, TRBV5-1 and TRBV20-1.

Prepared libraries of TCR beta cDNA carried unique molecular identifiers. One entry per CDR3 protein results from TCRdb running MiXCR on the PCR reads. The top ten clones hold about 11% of a sample with some 690,000 distinct CDR3 sequences, 55% to 70% of them seen once. The antigens these receptors bind are not known. The sample consisted of blood. Receptors originate from a girl aged 2-9 years with multiple sclerosis.

The CDR3 nucleotides are TGTGCCAGCAGTCGCGACACATCGGAGACCCAGTACTTC. This gives the protein CASSRDTSETQYF. The V gene is TRBV6-6, the J gene TRBJ2-5; D unclear. The CDR3 spans 13 residues. Germline CDR1 reads MNHNY; CDR2 reads SVGAGI (reference sequence). V shed 5 bases and J shed 5 bases, with 12 bases lying between them.

In this sample, this clonotype turned up a few times. The chain employs TRBV2 and TRBJ2-5, with 9 positions matching TRBD2. Germline-derived CDR1 and CDR2 are SNHLY and FYNNEI. The CDR3 has 16 amino acids. V was pared by 4 bases and J by 5 bases, with 11 bases of the junction left unmatched. CDR3 in amino acids: CASSGGAGGVVETQYF. The CDR3 DNA sequence: TGTGCCAGCAGTGGGGGAGCGGGAGGCGTCGTCGAGACCCAGTACTTC. The full variable domain, completed using reference TRBV2 and TRBJ2-5, is EPEVTQTPSHQVTQMGQEVILRCVPISNHLYFYWYRQILGQKVEFLVSFYNNEISEKSEIFDDQFSVERPDGSNFTLKIRSTKLEDSAMYFCASSGGAGGVVETQYFGPGTRLLVL.

The CDR3 nucleotides read TGCGCCAGCAAGGTGGGACAAACAGATACGCAGTATTTT. As protein: CASKVGQTDTQYF. V is TRBV5-1 and J is TRBJ2-3; tentative D call: TRBD1 (6 bases). Germline-derived CDR1 and CDR2 are SGHRS and YFSETQ. Between the trimmed V and J ends, which lost 6 bases and 3 bases, there was a span of 11 bases. This CDR3 has 13 amino acids.

For the CDR3, the DNA is TGTGCCAGCAGTTACTCGGGTGGGCCGAGCTCCTACGAGCAGTACTTC. Translation gives CASSYSGGPSSYEQYF. The V gene is TRBV6-6, the J gene TRBJ2-7; D call uncertain. The CDR3 is 16 amino acids. Trimming took 0 bases from V and 0 from J, leaving 12 bases between them. From germline, CDR1 is MNHNY and CDR2 SVGAGI (reference sequence).

The V gene is TRBV28, the J gene TRBJ2-3; no clear D gene. The germline V gene has CDR1 MDHEN and CDR2 SYDVKM. V lost 5 bases, J lost 5 bases, and 20 bases lay in between. The CDR3 length is 16 residues. CDR3 in DNA: TGTGCCAGCAGTCTACCCAGTGAGGATACGGGAGATACGCAGTATTTT. Residues: CASSLPSEDTGDTQYF.

V gene TRBV6-1 combines with J gene TRBJ2-1, with 10 bases that match TRBD2. The V gene's germline CDR1 is MNHNS and CDR2 SASEGT. V trimming: 4 bases; J trimming: 7 bases; junction bases outside the gene matches: 19. The CDR3 has 19 residues. CDR3 nucleotide sequence: TGTGCCAGCAGTGCCCTCCCGAGCAGGGCTAGCGGGAGTACAAATGAGCAGTTCTTC. It yields the protein CASSALPSRASGSTNEQFF.

CDR3 DNA sequence: TGTGCCATCAGTGACCCGAAGAGGGAGGGAGCGGGTGAAGAGACCCAGTACTTC. This gives the protein CAISDPKREGAGEETQYF. V gene TRBV10-3 combines with J gene TRBJ2-5; TRBD2 agrees at 7 bases. The germline V gene encodes CDR1 ENHRY and CDR2 SYGVKD. Unmatched junction bases numbered 16, after V lost 3 bases and J lost 3 bases. There are 18 residues in the CDR3.

Regarding this clonotype: The junction departs from the called germline gene at one end, perhaps through a read error. The chain uses TRBV7-2 and TRBJ2-5, with 8 bases identical to TRBD2. The germline V gene has CDR1 SGHTA and CDR2 FQGNSA. The CDR3 spans 17 residues. CDR3 loop: CVSSPWTSGSRRETQYF. The CDR3 DNA reads TGTGTCAGCAGCCCGTGGACGAGCGGGAGTAGGAGAGAGACCCAGTACTTC. The full variable domain, with the rest looked up from reference TRBV7-2 and TRBJ2-5, is GAGVSQSPSNKVTEKGKDVELRCDPISGHTALYWYRQSLGQGLEFLIYFQGNSAPDKSGLPSDRFSAERTGGSVSTLTIQRTQQEDSAVYLCVSSPWTSGSRRETQYFGPGTRLLVL.

The genes are TRBV3-1 and TRBJ1-1, with D possibly matching TRBD1 (6 bases). Per the germline V gene, CDR1 is LGHDT and CDR2 is YNNKEL (reference sequence). The V gene lost 1 base and the J gene lost 1 base, with 13 bases spanning the gap. The CDR3 contains 16 residues. The CDR3 sequence: CASSQGDGQPNTEAFF. In DNA, the CDR3 is TGTGCCAGCAGCCAAGGGGACGGACAGCCGAACACTGAAGCTTTCTTT.

The genes are TRBV11-3 and TRBJ1-2, with no clear D. Germline V gene lookup returns CDR1 SGHNT and CDR2 YENEEA. The CDR3 spans 13 residues. Trimming took 0 bases from V and 7 from J, leaving 9 bases between them. The CDR3, as DNA: TGTGCCAGCAGCTTAGACACCTCAGGTGGCTACACCTTC. Translating it yields CASSLDTSGGYTF.